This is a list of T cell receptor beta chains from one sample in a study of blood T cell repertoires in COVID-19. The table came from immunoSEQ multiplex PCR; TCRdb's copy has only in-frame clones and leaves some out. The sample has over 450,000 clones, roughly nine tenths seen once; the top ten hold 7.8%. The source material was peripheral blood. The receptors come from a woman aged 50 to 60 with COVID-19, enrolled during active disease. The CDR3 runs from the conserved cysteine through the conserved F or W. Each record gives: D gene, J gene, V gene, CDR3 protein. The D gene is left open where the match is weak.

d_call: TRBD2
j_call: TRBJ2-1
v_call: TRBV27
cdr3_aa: CASSQRATSYRNEQFF

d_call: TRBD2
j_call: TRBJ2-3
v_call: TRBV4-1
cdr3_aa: CASSLDVAGAGNTQYF

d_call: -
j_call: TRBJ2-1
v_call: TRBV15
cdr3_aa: CATSSGGSSYNEQFF

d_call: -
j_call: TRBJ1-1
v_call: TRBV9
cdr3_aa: CASSVDPIVGLEAFF

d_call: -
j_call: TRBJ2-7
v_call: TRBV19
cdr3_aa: CASSILDSAYEQYF

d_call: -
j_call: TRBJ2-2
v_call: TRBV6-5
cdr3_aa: CASSRFGPGTGELFF

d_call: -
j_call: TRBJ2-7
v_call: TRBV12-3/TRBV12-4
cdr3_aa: CASSFAREQYF

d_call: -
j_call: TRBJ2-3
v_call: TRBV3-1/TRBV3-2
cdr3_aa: CASSQGRRDTQYF

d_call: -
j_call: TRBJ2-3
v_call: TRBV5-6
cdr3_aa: CASSLARDTQYF

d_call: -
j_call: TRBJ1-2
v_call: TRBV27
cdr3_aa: CASRSLRANYGYTF

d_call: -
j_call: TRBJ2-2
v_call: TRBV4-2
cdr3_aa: CASSQSVSSTGELFF

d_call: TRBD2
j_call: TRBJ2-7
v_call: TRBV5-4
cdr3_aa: CASSLLKGLAGIRVYEQYF

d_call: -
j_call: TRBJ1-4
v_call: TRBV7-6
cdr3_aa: CASSPQRGWAEKLFF

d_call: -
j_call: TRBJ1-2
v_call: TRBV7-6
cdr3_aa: CASSLGPGNYGYTF

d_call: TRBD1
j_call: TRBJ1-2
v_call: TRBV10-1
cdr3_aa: CASSAGTGDRYGYTF

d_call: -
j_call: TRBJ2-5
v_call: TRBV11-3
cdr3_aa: CASSSGLSYQETQYF

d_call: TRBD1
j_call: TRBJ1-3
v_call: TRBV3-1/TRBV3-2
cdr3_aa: CASSRTGYGNTIYF

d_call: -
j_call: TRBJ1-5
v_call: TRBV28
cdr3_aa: CASSRLSQPQHF

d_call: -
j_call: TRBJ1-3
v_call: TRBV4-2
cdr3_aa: CASSQVGGTPNRSGNTIYF

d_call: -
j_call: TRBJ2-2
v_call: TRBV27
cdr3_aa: CASSFHEAGELFF

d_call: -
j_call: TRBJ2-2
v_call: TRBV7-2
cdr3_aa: CASSSWGAGELFF

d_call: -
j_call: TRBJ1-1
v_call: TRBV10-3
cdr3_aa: CAISSGQFFTEAFF

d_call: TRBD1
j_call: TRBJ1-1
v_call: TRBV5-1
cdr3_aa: CASRQGVNTEAFF

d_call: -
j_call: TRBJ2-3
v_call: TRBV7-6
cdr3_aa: CASSLEPGVAPDTQYF

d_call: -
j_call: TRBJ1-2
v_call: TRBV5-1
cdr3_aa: CASSPEDLNGYTF

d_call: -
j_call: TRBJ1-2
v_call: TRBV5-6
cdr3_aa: CASSRVGGYGYTF

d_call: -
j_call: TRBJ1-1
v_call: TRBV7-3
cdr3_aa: CASSSQGPGTEAFF

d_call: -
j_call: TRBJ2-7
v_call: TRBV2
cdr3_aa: CASSEGLAGEQYF

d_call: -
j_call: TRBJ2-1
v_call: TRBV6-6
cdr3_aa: CASSVGWEEFF

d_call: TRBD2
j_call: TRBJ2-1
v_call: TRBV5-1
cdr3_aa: CASSLLAGEYNEQFF

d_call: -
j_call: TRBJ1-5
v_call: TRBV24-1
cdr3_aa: CATSDAGSYQPQHF

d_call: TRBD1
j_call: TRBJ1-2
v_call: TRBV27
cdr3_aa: CASRGEGALWYGYTF

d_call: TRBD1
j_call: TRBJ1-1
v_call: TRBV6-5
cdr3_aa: CASSFVQGEAFF

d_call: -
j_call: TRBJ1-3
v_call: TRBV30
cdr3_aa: CAWSVGASGNTIYF

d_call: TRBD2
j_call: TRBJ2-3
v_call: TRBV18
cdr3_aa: CASSPRSSGGARDTQYF

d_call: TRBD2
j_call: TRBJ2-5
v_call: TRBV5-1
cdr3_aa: CASSLGLAGQETQYF

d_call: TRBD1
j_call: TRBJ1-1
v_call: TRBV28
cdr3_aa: CASSLPGTGNTEAFF

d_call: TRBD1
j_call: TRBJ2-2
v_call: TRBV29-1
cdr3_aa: CSATGLYTGELFF

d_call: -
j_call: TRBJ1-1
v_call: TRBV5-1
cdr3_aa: CASSLQGDLNTEAFF

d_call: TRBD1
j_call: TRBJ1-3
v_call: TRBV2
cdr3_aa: CASRRWGQGVLEENTIYF

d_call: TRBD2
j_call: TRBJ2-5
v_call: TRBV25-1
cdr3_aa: CASSELRGGETQYF

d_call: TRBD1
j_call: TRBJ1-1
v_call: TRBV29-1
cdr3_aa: CSAGDRGNTEAFF

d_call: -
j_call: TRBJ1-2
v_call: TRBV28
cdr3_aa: CARDRATNYGYTF

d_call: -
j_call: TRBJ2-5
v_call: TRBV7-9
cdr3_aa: CASSPVRAETQYF

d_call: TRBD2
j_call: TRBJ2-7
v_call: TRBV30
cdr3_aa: CAWGTGGSSYEQYF